This entry describes one T cell receptor beta chain. These data come from a study of early T cells in non-severe SARS-CoV-2 infection. Unique molecular identifiers tagged individual cDNA molecules. TCRdb processed the 5' RACE reads anew with MiXCR; each CDR3 protein has one entry. Among 40,000 or so distinct CDR3 sequences listed, around 6% were seen once. The germline CDR1 and CDR2 sequences are MDHEN and SYDVKM. The V end was cut by 6 bases, the J end by 5 bases, with 10 bases between. The CDR3 is 12 residues long. This sequence was found in an adult who was a healthcare worker with PCR-confirmed SARS-CoV-2 infection or an uninfected control (not recorded which). This rearrangement joins TRBV28 to TRBJ1-1, with TRBD1 as a possible D gene (6 bases). The sample taken for sequencing was whole blood. The CDR3: CASSTRGTEAFF. CDR3 coding DNA: TGTGCCAGCAGCACTAGGGGGACTGAAGCTTTCTTT.